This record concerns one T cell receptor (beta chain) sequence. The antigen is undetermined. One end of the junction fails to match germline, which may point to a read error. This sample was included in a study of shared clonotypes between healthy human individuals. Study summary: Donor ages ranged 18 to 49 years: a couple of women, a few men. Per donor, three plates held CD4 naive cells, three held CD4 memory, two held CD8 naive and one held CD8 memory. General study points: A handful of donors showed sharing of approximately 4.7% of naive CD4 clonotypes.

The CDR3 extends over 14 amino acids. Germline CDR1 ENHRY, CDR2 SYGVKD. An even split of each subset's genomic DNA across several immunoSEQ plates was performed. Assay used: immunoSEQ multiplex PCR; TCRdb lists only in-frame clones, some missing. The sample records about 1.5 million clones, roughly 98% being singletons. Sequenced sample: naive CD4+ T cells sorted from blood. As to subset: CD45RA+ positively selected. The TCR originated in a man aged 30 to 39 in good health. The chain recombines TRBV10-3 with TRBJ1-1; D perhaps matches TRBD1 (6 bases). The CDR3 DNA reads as TGTGCCAGCAGTAAGGGGGAAGGTGGGTCCGAAGCTTTCTTT. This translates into CASSKGEGGSEAFF.